This TCR beta chain was found in a study of blood T cells in healthy people across ages. Together with a sample-barcoded 5' primer, a J-beta primer mix was included in a second PCR lasting about 7 to 11 cycles. TCRdb re-analysed the 5' RACE reads in MiXCR, keeping a single row per CDR3 protein. Here the sample spans over 600,000 distinct CDR3 sequences, about 43% being singletons. V shed 6 bases and J shed 3 bases, with 14 bases lying between them. The CDR3 covers 14 residues. The sequence was obtained from a man older than 75 in good health. The sequencing sample was made of blood. The chain couples TRBV12-3 or TRBV12-4 to TRBJ1-2, with D unresolved. The CDR3 loop reads CASRRVGWDYGYTF. In nucleotides, the CDR3 is TGTGCCAGCAGGAGGGTGGGTTGGGACTATGGCTACACCTTC.